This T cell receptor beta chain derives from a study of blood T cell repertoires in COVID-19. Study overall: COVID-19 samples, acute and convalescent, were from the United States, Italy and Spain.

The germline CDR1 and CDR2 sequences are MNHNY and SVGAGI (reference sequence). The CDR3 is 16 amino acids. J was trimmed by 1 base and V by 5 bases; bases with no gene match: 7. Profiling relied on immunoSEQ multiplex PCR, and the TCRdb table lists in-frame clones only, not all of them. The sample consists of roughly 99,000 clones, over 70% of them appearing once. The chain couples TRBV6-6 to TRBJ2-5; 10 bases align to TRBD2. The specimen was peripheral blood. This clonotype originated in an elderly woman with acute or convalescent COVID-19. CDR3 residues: CASSLSGGTSQETQYF. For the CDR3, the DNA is TGTGCCAGCAGTCTTAGCGGGGGGACTTCCCAAGAGACCCAGTACTTC.